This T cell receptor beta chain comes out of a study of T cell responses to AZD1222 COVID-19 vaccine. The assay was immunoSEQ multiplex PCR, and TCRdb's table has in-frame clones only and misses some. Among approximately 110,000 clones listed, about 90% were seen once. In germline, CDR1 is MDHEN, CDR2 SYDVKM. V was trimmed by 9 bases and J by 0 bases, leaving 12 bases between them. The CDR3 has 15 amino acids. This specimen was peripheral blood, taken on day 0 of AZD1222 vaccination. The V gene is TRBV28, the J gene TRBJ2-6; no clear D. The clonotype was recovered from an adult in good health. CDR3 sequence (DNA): TGTGCCAGTCTCACGGCGGCCTCTGGGGCCAACGTCCTGACTTTC. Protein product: CASLTAASGANVLTF. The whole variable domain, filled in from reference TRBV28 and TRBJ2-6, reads DVKVTQSSRYLVKRTGEKVFLECVQDMDHENMFWYRQDPGLGLRLIYFSYDVKMKEKGDIPEGYSVSREKKERFSLILESASTNQTSMYLCASLTAASGANVLTFGAGSRLTVL.